A selection of T cell receptor beta chains follows, all from one sample in a study of blood T cell repertoires in COVID-19. The table came from immunoSEQ multiplex PCR; TCRdb's copy has only in-frame clones and leaves some out. The sample has 200,000 to 300,000 clones; about 86% are singletons. Sequenced: peripheral blood. The receptors here all came from a woman older than 75 with acute or convalescent COVID-19. CDR3s include the opening cysteine and the closing phenylalanine or tryptophan. The D gene is left open where the match is weak. Rows give clone size only sometimes, using once, few, many, or a class for an expanded clone.

TRBJ2-7 | - | TRBV6-8 | - | CASIPTGYEQYF | TGTGCCAGCATTCCTACAGGTTACGAGCAGTACTTC
TRBJ2-3 | - | TRBV3-1/TRBV3-2 | TRBD2 | CASSLPLAGVGTDTQYF | TGTGCCAGCAGCCTCCCTCTAGCGGGGGTGGGGACAGATACGCAGTATTTT
TRBJ2-3 | - | TRBV7-9 | - | CASSLRGGATDTQYF | TGTGCCAGCAGCCTTAGGGGGGGGGCCACAGATACGCAGTATTTT
TRBJ2-2 | - | TRBV28 | - | CASSINRASRTGELFF | TGTGCCAGCAGTATAAACAGAGCCAGCCGGACCGGGGAGCTGTTTTTT
TRBJ1-2 | - | TRBV10-3 | TRBD1 | CAIRGDRGGYGYTF | TGTGCCATCAGAGGGGACAGGGGGGGATATGGCTACACCTTC
TRBJ2-1 | - | TRBV5-1 | - | CASSTRQGSYNEQFF | TGCGCCAGCAGCACCAGGCAGGGTAGCTACAATGAGCAGTTCTTC
TRBJ1-1 | once | TRBV6-5 | - | CASSYRIGGGPEAFF | TGTGCCAGCAGTTATCGCATAGGGGGGGGCCCTGAAGCTTTCTTT
TRBJ1-6 | - | TRBV9 | - | CASSVVADYNSPLHF | TGTGCCAGCAGCGTAGTGGCGGACTATAATTCACCCCTCCACTTT
TRBJ1-6 | many | TRBV2 | - | CASRATALRNSPLHF | TGTGCCAGCAGAGCCACAGCTCTCAGGAATTCACCCCTCCACTTT
TRBJ1-6 | - | TRBV4-1 | - | CASSQHFADIAKSSYNSPLHF | TGCGCCAGCAGCCAACACTTCGCGGATATTGCGAAGAGCTCCTATAATTCACCCCTCCACTTT
TRBJ1-1 | - | TRBV25-1 | TRBD1 | CASSETGAGNTEAFF | TGTGCCAGCAGTGAAACAGGGGCGGGGAACACTGAAGCTTTCTTT
TRBJ2-5 | - | TRBV7-8 | - | CASSSKGNSWETQYF | TGTGCCAGCAGCTCCAAGGGGAATTCGTGGGAGACCCAGTACTTC
TRBJ1-5 | - | TRBV4-1 | - | CASSQLQGSNSQPQHF | TGCGCCAGCAGCCAACTACAGGGTTCCAACAGTCAGCCCCAGCATTTT
TRBJ1-5 | - | TRBV4-2 | TRBD1 | CASRGTGSNQPQHF | TGTGCCAGCAGAGGGACAGGTAGCAATCAGCCCCAGCATTTT
TRBJ2-3 | - | TRBV19 | TRBD1 | CASLPGTGGLGTDTQYF | TGTGCCAGCCTTCCAGGGACAGGGGGCCTTGGCACAGATACGCAGTATTTT
TRBJ2-5 | - | TRBV2 | TRBD1 | CASSVVRGLETQYF | TGTGCCAGCAGTGTGGTCAGGGGGTTGGAGACCCAGTACTTC
TRBJ1-3 | - | TRBV18 | - | CASSPGRNSGNTIYF | TGTGCCAGCTCACCAGGCAGAAACTCTGGAAACACCATATATTTT
TRBJ2-5 | - | TRBV2 | - | CASSDRNYQETQYF | TGTGCCAGCAGTGACAGGAACTACCAAGAGACCCAGTACTTC
TRBJ1-5 | - | TRBV2 | TRBD1 | CASSGQGAPQPQHF | TGTGCCAGCAGCGGACAGGGGGCGCCTCAGCCCCAGCATTTT
TRBJ1-2 | - | TRBV15 | TRBD1 | CATSRVQGARTGYTF | TGTGCCACCAGCAGAGTTCAGGGGGCGCGTACTGGCTACACCTTC
TRBJ1-3 | few | TRBV10-3 | - | CAISESRGGSSGNTIYF | TGTGCCATCAGTGAGTCGCGGGGGGGGAGCTCTGGAAACACCATATATTTT
TRBJ1-5 | - | TRBV28 | - | CASSGSDNLLGGQHF | TGTGCCAGCAGCGGATCGGACAACCTCTTAGGTGGCCAGCATTTT
TRBJ1-2 | - | TRBV11-2 | - | CASSPQEGGYGYTF | TGTGCCAGCAGCCCTCAAGAAGGAGGCTATGGCTACACCTTC
TRBJ2-7 | - | TRBV18 | - | CASSPFGQTYEQYF | TGTGCCAGCTCACCATTCGGACAGACGTACGAGCAGTACTTC
TRBJ2-7 | - | TRBV7-9 | - | CASSLFGEGGSYEQYF | TGTGCCAGCAGCTTATTTGGGGAGGGGGGCTCCTACGAGCAGTACTTC
TRBJ2-3 | once | TRBV28 | - | CASRPEGIRGDTQYF | TGTGCCAGCAGGCCGGAGGGCATCCGGGGAGATACGCAGTATTTT
TRBJ2-7 | - | TRBV5-1 | - | CASSSQGNPYEQYF | TGCGCCAGCAGCAGTCAGGGGAATCCCTACGAGCAGTACTTC
TRBJ2-5 | - | TRBV30 | - | CAWSFLGGLGETQYF | TGTGCCTGGAGTTTTCTTGGGGGCTTGGGGGAGACCCAGTACTTC
TRBJ1-6 | - | TRBV28 | TRBD1 | CASSLQGVRNSPLHF | TGTGCCAGCAGTTTACAGGGGGTGCGGAATTCACCCCTCCACTTT
TRBJ2-3 | - | TRBV9 | - | CASSVGGGAASTDTQYF | TGTGCCAGCAGCGTAGGAGGTGGGGCTGCTAGCACAGATACGCAGTATTTT
TRBJ1-2 | - | TRBV7-9 | TRBD1 | CASSSQGDYGYTF | TGTGCCAGCAGCTCACAGGGGGACTATGGCTACACCTTC
TRBJ1-3 | few | TRBV10-3 | - | CAISGAQGRTGNTIYF | TGTGCCATCAGTGGGGCACAGGGCCGAACTGGAAACACCATATATTTT
TRBJ1-6 | - | TRBV28 | TRBD1 | CASSLSRGLGSPLHF | TGTGCCAGCAGTTTATCGAGGGGGCTAGGTTCACCCCTCCACTTT
TRBJ2-7 | - | TRBV2 | - | CASRGGGYEQYF | TGTGCCAGCAGGGGGGGTGGCTACGAGCAGTACTTC
TRBJ2-1 | once | TRBV3-1/TRBV3-2 | TRBD2 | CASSQTSGGEQFF | TGTGCCAGCAGCCAGACTAGCGGGGGTGAGCAGTTCTTC
TRBJ2-3 | once | TRBV7-6 | TRBD2 | CASSSVGASGGRRDTQYF | TGTGCCAGCAGCTCCGTCGGGGCTAGCGGGGGGCGGAGAGATACGCAGTATTTT
TRBJ2-3 | few | TRBV14 | - | CASSQERGNTQYF | TGTGCCAGCAGCCAAGAAAGGGGAAATACGCAGTATTTT
TRBJ2-7 | - | TRBV2 | - | CASSLPYEQYF | TGTGCCAGCAGTCTACCCTACGAGCAGTACTTC
TRBJ2-1 | - | TRBV24-1 | - | CATSSSRARSGGILDGKNNEQFF | TGTGCCACCAGTTCCAGCAGGGCCCGTTCTGGCGGGATCCTCGACGGGAAAAACAATGAGCAGTTCTTC
TRBJ2-1 | few | TRBV24-1 | TRBD1 | CATSDQPPGQRQHNEQFF | TGTGCCACCAGTGATCAGCCGCCGGGACAGAGACAACACAATGAGCAGTTCTTC
TRBJ1-6 | - | TRBV3-1/TRBV3-2 | - | CASSQGTGRSPLHF | TGTGCCAGCAGCCAAGGCACAGGGAGATCACCCCTCCACTTT
TRBJ2-5 | - | TRBV2 | - | CASSRTPRGETQYF | TGTGCCAGCAGTAGGACTCCCCGAGGGGAGACCCAGTACTTC
TRBJ2-7 | - | TRBV6-1 | - | CASSDRGIDEQYF | TGTGCCAGCAGTGACAGGGGCATCGACGAGCAGTACTTC
TRBJ2-3 | few | TRBV30 | TRBD2 | CALAGGPDTQYF | TGTGCCTTAGCGGGGGGGCCAGATACGCAGTATTTT
TRBJ1-4 | - | TRBV7-2 | - | CASSPLGGINEKLFF | TGTGCCAGCAGCCCCCTCGGGGGTATAAATGAAAAACTGTTTTTT
TRBJ1-5 | - | TRBV20-1 | TRBD1 | CSASAPFRTGSNQPQHF | TGCAGTGCTAGTGCCCCCTTCCGGACAGGGAGCAATCAGCCCCAGCATTTT
TRBJ1-3 | few | TRBV19 | TRBD1 | CASSMDRGPGNTIYF | TGTGCCAGTAGTATGGACAGGGGGCCTGGAAACACCATATATTTT
TRBJ1-1 | - | TRBV5-1 | - | CASSVGQPQSQAFF | TGCGCCAGCAGCGTTGGACAGCCTCAATCTCAAGCTTTCTTT
TRBJ2-1 | - | TRBV7-9 | - | CASSSRQSNEQFF | TGTGCCAGCAGCTCCCGACAGTCCAATGAGCAGTTCTTC
TRBJ1-6 | - | TRBV2 | - | CASSDLQGNSPLHF | TGTGCCAGCAGTGACTTACAGGGAAATTCACCCCTCCACTTT
TRBJ2-1 | - | TRBV5-1 | TRBD2 | CASSLSGGGAYNEQFF | TGCGCCAGCAGCTTGAGCGGGGGGGGCGCCTACAATGAGCAGTTCTTC
TRBJ1-6 | - | TRBV20-1 | - | CSPWTEGSLHF | TGCAGTCCGTGGACAGAGGGGTCCCTCCACTTT